This TCR beta chain was identified in a study of blood T cells in healthy people across ages. Findings of the study overall: Naive CD4+ cells and diversity were both higher in long-lived donors than in aged donors.

Germline loops: CDR1 SGHRS, CDR2 YFSETQ. This CDR3 region has 11 residues. V was shortened by 4 bases and J by 8 bases, with 9 bases between the two germline ends. A second roughly 6 to 12 cycle PCR used barcoded and J-beta primers. TCRdb reanalysed the 5' RACE reads using MiXCR and keeps one entry per CDR3 protein. The sample records 2 million or so distinct CDR3 sequences, about 50% being singletons. Of note for this clonotype: The target antigen is unknown.

J is TRBJ1-2 and V is TRBV5-1, with D hard to call. The TCR originated in a woman aged 40 to 50 in good health. The sequenced sample was blood. Here the CDR3 reads CASSGTLGYTF. The CDR3 DNA is TGCGCCAGCAGCGGCACCCTAGGCTACACCTTC.